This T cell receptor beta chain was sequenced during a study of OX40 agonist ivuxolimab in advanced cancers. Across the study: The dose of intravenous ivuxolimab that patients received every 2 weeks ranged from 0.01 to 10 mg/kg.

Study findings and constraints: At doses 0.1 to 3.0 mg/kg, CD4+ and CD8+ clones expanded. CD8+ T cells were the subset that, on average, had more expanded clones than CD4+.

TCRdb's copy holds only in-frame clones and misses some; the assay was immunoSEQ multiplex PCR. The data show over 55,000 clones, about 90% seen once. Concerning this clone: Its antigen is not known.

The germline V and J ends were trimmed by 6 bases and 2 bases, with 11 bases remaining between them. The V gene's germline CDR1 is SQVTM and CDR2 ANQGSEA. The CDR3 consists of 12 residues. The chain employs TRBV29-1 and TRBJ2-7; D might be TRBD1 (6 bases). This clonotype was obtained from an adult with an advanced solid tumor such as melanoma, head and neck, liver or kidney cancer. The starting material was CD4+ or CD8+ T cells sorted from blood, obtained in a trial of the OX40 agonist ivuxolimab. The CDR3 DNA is TGCAGCGTAGAACAGGGTGCCTACGAGCAGTACTTC. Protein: CSVEQGAYEQYF.